The sample holds a few counts of the clone carrying this TCR beta chain. The antigen is undetermined. V was clipped by 4 bases and J by 6 bases, with 21 bases between them. The length of the CDR3 is 16 residues. In germline, CDR1 is MGHRA, CDR2 YSYEKL. This sample stems from a study of blood T cells in healthy people across ages. Study observations and caveats: A greater number of naive CD4+ cells and higher diversity distinguished long-lived donors from aged donors. The lack of PBMC sorting stopped any conclusive naive versus antigen-experienced comparison. A roughly linear fall in TCR beta diversity per million T cells was seen with increasing age.

Roughly 10 milliliters of peripheral blood were drawn from each donor. A sample-barcoded 5' primer and a J-beta primer mix were used in a second PCR of about 6 to 12 cycles. Each CDR3 protein gets one entry after TCRdb re-called the 5' RACE reads with MiXCR. The sample lists approximately 1,000,000 distinct CDR3 sequences, more than 30% occurring once. The sequencing sample was made of blood. The chain employs TRBV4-1 and TRBJ1-1; D may be TRBD1 (5 bases). The receptor was derived from a young man in good health. The CDR3 DNA reads TGCGCCAGCAGCCCACAACCCAGGGTAATTGCGGCTGAAGCTTTCTTT. It specifies CASSPQPRVIAAEAFF.